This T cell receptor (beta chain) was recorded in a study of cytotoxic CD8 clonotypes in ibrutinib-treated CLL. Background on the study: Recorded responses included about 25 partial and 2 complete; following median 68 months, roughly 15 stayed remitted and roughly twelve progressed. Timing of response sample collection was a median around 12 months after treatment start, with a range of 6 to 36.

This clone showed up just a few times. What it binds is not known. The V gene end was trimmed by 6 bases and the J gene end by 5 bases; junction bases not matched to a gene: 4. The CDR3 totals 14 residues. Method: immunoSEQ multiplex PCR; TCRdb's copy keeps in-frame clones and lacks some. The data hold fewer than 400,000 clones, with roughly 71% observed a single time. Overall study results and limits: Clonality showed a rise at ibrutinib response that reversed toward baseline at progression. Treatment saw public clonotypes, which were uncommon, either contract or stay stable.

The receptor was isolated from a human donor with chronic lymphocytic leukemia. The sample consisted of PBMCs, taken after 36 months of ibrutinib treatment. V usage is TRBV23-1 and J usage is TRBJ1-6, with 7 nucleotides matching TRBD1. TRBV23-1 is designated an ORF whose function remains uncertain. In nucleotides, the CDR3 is TGCGCCAGCAGGCGACAGGGCCATAATTCACCCCTCCACTTT. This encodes CASRRQGHNSPLHF.